The entry below describes one TCR beta chain. Its antigen is unidentified. As for time point: recipient sample about 28 days before transplant, after cytoreduction. Trimming pared 1 base from V and 0 bases from J, leaving 30 bases between. This CDR3 spans 22 amino acids. CDR1 is LGHNA and CDR2 is YSLEER in the germline V gene. The data were obtained in a study of T cell clonotyping in hematopoietic cell transplantation. In the study overall: Cytoreduction preceded collection of pretransplant recipient samples.

Sequencing used immunoSEQ multiplex PCR; TCRdb keeps in-frame clones, though not all of them. The table includes approximately 28,000 clones, roughly 88% detected once. Study-wide results and limits: Cells were unsorted, so CD4 and CD8 contributions were not separated.

The origin of this receptor is a woman aged 55-69 years with acute myeloid leukemia. Some clones in this sample may be carry-over from other donors' samples. The chain uses TRBV4-3 and TRBJ1-1; D ambiguous. Specimen: peripheral blood mononuclear cells, collected before stem cell transplant. The CDR3 here is CASSQVNVRTVTTTQLNTEAFF. The DNA of the CDR3 is TGCGCCAGCAGCCAAGTTAACGTCCGGACGGTGACTACCACTCAACTGAACACTGAAGCTTTCTTT.